This record covers a single T cell receptor (beta chain). The sample comes from a study of technical replicates of blood from a handful of donors. The repertoire was sequenced with immunoSEQ multiplex PCR; TCRdb's copy has only in-frame clones and lacks some. The sample contains some 70,000 clones, more than 90% of which appear only once. Germline CDR1 SGHRS, CDR2 YFSETQ. With 0 bases clipped from V and 0 bases from J, the junction kept 6 bases outside the gene matches. The CDR3 runs 16 residues. The chain recombines TRBV5-1 with TRBJ2-7, with 7 bases identical to TRBD1. The clonotype originates from a human donor in good health. The sample consisted of T cells isolated from PBMCs. CDR3 residues: CASSLVSGGISYEQYF. For the CDR3, the DNA is TGCGCCAGCAGCTTGGTTTCAGGGGGTATCTCCTACGAGCAGTACTTC.